This TCR beta chain was sequenced during a study of blood T cells in healthy people across ages. Primers used in a second PCR of about 6 to 12 cycles were a sample-barcoded 5' primer and a J-beta primer mix. Every sample gave at least 2.5 million paired-end reads containing CDR3. TCRdb reprocessed the 5' RACE reads via MiXCR and lists one record per CDR3 protein. This sample yields about 1,500,000 distinct CDR3 sequences, of which over 25% are seen a single time; 7% to 9% belongs to the top ten. The CDR3 spans 14 residues. Trimming stripped 6 bases from V and 0 bases from J, with 9 bases between. The V gene's germline CDR1 is KGHSH and CDR2 LQKENI.

The sample taken for sequencing was blood. This TCR came from a woman in her twenties or thirties in good health. The genes are TRBV18 and TRBJ1-5, with D uncertain. The CDR3 region is CASSQVYSNQPQHF. The CDR3 DNA follows: TGTGCCAGCTCTCAGGTGTATAGCAATCAGCCCCAGCATTTT.